Below, one T cell receptor (beta chain) is given with its context. This record comes from a study of shared T cell receptors in the human thymus. Sequencing used immunoSEQ multiplex PCR; TCRdb keeps in-frame clones, though not all of them. The repertoire includes roughly 560,000 clones, about four fifths of them detected once, and 0.013% sits in the top ten. V lost 0 bases and J lost 4, with 8 bases in between. The CDR3 loop spans 13 amino acids. CDR1 and CDR2 (germline): SGHDT, YYEEEE. This same sample was also taken into another study, of human thymus T cells.

The sequencing input was thymocytes. J is TRBJ2-7 and V is TRBV5-6, with no clear D. This clonotype was obtained from a boy under two years old with a congenital heart defect. CDR3 nucleotides: TGTGCCAGCAGCTTGGTACCGGAGTACGAGCAGTACTTC. It encodes CASSLVPEYEQYF.